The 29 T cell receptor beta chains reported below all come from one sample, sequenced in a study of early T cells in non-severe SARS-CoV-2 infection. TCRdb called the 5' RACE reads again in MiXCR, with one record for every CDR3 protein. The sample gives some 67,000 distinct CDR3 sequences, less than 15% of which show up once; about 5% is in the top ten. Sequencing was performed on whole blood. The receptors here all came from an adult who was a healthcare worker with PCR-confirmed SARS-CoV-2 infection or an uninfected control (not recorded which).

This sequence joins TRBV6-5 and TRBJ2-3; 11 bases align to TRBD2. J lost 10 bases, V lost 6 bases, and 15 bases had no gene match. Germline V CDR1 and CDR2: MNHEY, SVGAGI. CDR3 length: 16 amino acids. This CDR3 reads CASSRRSSGGWDAQYF. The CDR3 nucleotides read TGTGCCAGCAGCCGCCGCTCTAGCGGGGGGTGGGATGCGCAGTATTTT.

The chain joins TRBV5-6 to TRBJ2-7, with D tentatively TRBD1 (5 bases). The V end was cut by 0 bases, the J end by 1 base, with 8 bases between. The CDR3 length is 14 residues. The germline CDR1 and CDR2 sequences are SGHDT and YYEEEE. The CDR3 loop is CASSLDRRSYEQYF. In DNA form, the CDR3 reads TGTGCCAGCAGCTTGGACAGGAGATCCTACGAGCAGTACTTC.

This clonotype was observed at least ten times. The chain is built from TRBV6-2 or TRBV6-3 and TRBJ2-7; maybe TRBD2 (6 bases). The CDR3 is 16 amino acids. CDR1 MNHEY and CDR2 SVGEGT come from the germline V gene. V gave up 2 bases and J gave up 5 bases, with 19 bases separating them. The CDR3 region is CASSYPRLAGRNEQYF. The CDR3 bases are TGTGCCAGCAGTTACCCAAGACTTGCTGGGAGGAACGAGCAGTACTTC.

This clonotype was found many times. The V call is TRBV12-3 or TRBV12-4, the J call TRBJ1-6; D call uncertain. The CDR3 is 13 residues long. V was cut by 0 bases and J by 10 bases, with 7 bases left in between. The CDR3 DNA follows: TGTGCCAGCAGTTTAGCCACGGTCTCACCCCTCCACTTT. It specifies CASSLATVSPLHF.

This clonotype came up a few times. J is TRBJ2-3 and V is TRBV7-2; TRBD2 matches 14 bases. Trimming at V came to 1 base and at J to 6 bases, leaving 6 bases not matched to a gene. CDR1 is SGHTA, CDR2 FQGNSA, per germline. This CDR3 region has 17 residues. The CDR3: CASSLVGTSGSIDTQYF. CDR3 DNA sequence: TGTGCCAGCAGCTTAGTAGGGACTAGCGGGAGTATTGATACGCAGTATTTT.

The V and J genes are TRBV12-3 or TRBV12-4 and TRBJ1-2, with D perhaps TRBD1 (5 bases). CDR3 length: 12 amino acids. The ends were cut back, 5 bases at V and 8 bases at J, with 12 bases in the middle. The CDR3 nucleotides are TGTGCCAGCAGTCCCGGGACCGAAGGCTACACCTTC. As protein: CASSPGTEGYTF.

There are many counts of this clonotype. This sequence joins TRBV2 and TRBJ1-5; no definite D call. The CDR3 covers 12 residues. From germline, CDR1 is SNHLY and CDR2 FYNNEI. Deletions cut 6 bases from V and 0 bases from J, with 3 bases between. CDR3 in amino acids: CASRYSNQPQHF. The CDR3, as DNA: TGTGCCAGCAGATATAGCAATCAGCCCCAGCATTTT.

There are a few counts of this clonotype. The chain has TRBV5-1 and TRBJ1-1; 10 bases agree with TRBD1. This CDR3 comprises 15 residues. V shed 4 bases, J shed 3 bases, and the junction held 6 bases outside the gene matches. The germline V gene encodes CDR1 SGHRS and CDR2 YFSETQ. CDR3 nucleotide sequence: TGCGCCAGCAGCCCCACCGGGACAGGGGACACTGAAGCTTTCTTT. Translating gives CASSPTGTGDTEAFF.

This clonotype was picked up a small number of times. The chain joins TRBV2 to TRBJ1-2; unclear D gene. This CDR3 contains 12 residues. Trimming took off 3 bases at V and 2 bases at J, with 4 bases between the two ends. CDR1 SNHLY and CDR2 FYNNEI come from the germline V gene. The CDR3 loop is CASSDGNYGYTF. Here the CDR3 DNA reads TGTGCCAGCAGTGACGGAAACTATGGCTACACCTTC.

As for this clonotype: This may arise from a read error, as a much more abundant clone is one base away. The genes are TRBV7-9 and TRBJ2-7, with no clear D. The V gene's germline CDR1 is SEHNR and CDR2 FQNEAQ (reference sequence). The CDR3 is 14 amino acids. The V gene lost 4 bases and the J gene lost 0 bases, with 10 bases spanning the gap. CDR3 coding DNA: TGTGCCAGCAGCTCCTCTAACGTCTCCTACGAGCAGTACTTC. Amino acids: CASSSSNVSYEQYF. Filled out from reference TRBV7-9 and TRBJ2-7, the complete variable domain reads DTGVSQNPRHKITKRGQNVTFRCDPISEHNRLYWYRQTLGQGPEFLTYFQNEAQLEKSRLLSDRFSAERPKGSFSTLEIQRTEQGDSAMYLCASSSSNVSYEQYFGPGTRLTVT.

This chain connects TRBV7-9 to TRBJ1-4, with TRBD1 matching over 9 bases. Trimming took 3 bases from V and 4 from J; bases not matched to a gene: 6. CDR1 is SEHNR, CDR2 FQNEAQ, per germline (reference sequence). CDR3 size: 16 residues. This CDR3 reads CASSLAGTGFNEKLFF. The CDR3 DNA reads TGTGCCAGCAGCTTGGCCGGGACAGGGTTTAATGAAAAACTGTTTTTT.

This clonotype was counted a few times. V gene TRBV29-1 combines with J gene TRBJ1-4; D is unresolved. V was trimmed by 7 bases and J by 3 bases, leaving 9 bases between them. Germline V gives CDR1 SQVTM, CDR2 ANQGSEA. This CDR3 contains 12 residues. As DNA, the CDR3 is TGCAGCGCTCGGCGGGCTAATGAAAAACTGTTTTTT. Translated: CSARRANEKLFF.

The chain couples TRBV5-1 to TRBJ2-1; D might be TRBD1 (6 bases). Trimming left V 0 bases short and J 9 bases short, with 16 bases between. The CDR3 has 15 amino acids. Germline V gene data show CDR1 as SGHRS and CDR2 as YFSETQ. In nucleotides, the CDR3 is TGCGCCAGCAGCTTGGCCGGCAGGGGTGTGGGTGAGCAGTTCTTC. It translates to CASSLAGRGVGEQFF.

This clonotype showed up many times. The CDR3 here is CASRPAVTKNTEAFF. The CDR3 bases are TGTGCCAGCAGACCCGCGGTTACAAAGAACACTGAAGCTTTCTTT. The genes are TRBV6-2 or TRBV6-3 and TRBJ1-1; D unresolved. The CDR3 extends over 15 amino acids. Between the trimmed V and J ends, which lost 6 bases and 1 base, there was a span of 15 bases. Germline V gives CDR1 MNHEY, CDR2 SVGEGT.

The CDR3 DNA sequence: TGTGCCAGCACCATGGGACATACGAACACTGAAGCTTTCTTT. Amino acids: CASTMGHTNTEAFF. This chain uses TRBV12-3 or TRBV12-4 with TRBJ1-1; perhaps TRBD1 as D (6 bases). Trimming removed 7 bases at V and 1 base at J, with 13 bases between. The CDR3 has 14 amino acids.

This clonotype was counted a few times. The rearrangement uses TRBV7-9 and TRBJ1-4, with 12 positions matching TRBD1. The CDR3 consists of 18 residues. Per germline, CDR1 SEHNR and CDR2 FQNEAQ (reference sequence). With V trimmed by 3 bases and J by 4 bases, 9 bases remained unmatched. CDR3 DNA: TGTGCCAGCAGCTTTACCGGGACAGGGGGCCTGTTTAATGAAAAACTGTTTTTT. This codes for CASSFTGTGGLFNEKLFF.

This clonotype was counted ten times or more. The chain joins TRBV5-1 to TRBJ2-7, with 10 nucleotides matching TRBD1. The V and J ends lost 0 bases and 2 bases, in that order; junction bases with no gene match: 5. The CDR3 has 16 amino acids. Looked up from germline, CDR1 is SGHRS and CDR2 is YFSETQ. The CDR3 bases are TGCGCCAGCAGCTTGGCCTGGGACAGGGGTACCTACGAGCAGTACTTC. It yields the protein CASSLAWDRGTYEQYF.

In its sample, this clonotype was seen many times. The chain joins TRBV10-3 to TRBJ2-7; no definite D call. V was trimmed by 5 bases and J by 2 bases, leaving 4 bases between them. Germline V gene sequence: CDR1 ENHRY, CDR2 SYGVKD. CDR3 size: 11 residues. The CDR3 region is CAISTAYEQYF. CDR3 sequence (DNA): TGTGCCATCAGTACAGCCTACGAGCAGTACTTC.

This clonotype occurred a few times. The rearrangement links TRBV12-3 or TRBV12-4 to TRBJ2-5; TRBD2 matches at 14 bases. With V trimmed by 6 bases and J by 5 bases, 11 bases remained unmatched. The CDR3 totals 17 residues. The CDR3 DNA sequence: TGTGCCAGCAGGGGCTCGGGACTAGCGGGAGATTGGGAGACCCAGTACTTC. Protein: CASRGSGLAGDWETQYF.

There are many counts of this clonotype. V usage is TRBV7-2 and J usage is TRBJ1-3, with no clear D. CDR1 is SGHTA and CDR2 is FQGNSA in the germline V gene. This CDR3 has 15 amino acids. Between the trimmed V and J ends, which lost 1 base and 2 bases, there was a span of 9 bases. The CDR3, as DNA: TGTGCCAGCAGCTTAGTTTGGTTAGCTGGAAACACCATATATTTT. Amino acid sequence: CASSLVWLAGNTIYF.

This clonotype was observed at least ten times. The CDR3 DNA reads TGCGCCAGCAGCTTGGACGGCGCTAACTATGGCTACACCTTC. Amino acid sequence: CASSLDGANYGYTF. The rearrangement uses TRBV5-1 and TRBJ1-2; D gene uncertain. Trimming removed 0 bases from V and 0 bases from J, with 6 bases in between. The germline V gene has CDR1 SGHRS and CDR2 YFSETQ. The CDR3 is 14 amino acids.

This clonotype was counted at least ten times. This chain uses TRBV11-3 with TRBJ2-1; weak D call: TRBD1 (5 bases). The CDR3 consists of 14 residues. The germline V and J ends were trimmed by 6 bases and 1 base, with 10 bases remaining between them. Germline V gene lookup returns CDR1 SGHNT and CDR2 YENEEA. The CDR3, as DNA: TGTGCCAGCAGTCCCCACAGGTCCTACAATGAGCAGTTCTTC. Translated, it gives CASSPHRSYNEQFF.

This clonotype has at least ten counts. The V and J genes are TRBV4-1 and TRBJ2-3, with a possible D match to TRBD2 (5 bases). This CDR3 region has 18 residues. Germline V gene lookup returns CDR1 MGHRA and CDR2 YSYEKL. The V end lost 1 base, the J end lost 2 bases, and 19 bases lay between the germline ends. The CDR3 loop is CASSQVPRKRRITDTQYF. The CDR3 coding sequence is TGCGCCAGCAGCCAAGTTCCGCGTAAGCGGAGAATCACAGATACGCAGTATTTT.

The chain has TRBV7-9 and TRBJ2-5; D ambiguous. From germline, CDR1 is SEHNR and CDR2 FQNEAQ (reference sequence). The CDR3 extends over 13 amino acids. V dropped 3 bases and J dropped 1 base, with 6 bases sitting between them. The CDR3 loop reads CASSFSIQETQYF. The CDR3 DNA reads TGTGCCAGCAGCTTCTCGATCCAAGAGACCCAGTACTTC.

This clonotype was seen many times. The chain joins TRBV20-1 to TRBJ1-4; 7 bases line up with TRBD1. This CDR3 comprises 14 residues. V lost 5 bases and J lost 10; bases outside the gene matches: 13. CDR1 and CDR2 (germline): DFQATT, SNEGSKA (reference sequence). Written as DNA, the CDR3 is TGCAGTGCTGGGACAGCCACACTGGTTGGAAAACTGTTTTTT. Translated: CSAGTATLVGKLFF.

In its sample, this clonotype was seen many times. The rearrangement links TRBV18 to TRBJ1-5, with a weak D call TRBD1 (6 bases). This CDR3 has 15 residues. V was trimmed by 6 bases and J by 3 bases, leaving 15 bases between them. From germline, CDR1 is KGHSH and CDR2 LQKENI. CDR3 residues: CASSIEGGNNQPQHF. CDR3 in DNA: TGTGCCAGCTCTATCGAAGGGGGTAACAATCAGCCCCAGCATTTT.

CDR3 protein: CASSKRGQGAPGYTF. CDR3 coding DNA: TGTGCCAGCAGTAAGCGGGGACAGGGGGCGCCTGGCTACACCTTC. This chain uses TRBV6-6 with TRBJ1-2; 12 nucleotides agree with TRBD1. J was trimmed by 7 bases and V by 5 bases; bases with no gene match: 8. Germline V gene data show CDR1 as MNHNY and CDR2 as SVGAGI (reference sequence). The CDR3 is made up of 15 amino acids.

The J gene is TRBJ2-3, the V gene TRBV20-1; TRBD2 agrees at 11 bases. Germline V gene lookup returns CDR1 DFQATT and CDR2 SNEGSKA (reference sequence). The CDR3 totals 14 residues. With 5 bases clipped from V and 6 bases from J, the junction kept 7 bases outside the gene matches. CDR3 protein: CSAFTSGGWDTQYF. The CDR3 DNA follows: TGCAGTGCTTTCACTAGCGGGGGTTGGGATACGCAGTATTTT.

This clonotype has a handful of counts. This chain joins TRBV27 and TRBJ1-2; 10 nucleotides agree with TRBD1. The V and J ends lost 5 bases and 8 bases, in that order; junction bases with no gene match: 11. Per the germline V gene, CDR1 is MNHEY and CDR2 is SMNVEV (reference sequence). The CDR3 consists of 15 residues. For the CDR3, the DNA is TGTGCCAGCAGTCAGGGACAGGGGTTTCTATACGGCTACACCTTC. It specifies CASSQGQGFLYGYTF.